Listed below are T cell receptor beta chains from one sample, sequenced in a study of cytomegalovirus exposure and HLA in healthy donors. The table came from immunoSEQ multiplex PCR; TCRdb's copy has only in-frame clones and leaves some out. This table has 120,000 to 150,000 clones, 75% to 80% appearing once. Sequencing input: PBMCs. The receptor set was obtained from a woman in her twenties or thirties in good health and CMV-seronegative. The CDR3 runs from the conserved cysteine through the conserved F or W. D genes are given only for firm matches. Clone size appears in some rows only: once, few, many, or a class for an expanded clone.

.,TRBD1,TRBJ1-3,TRBV6-1,CASRGTGVGNTIYF,TGTGCCAGCAGGGGGACAGGGGTAGGAAACACCATATATTTT
once,TRBD1,TRBJ1-2,TRBV2,CASSDSGGVYGYTF,TGTGCCAGCAGTGATTCAGGGGGCGTCTATGGCTACACCTTC
.,TRBD1,TRBJ2-7,TRBV9,CASSPDRGAYEQYF,TGTGCCAGCAGCCCTGACAGGGGCGCCTACGAGCAGTACTTC
.,.,TRBJ1-5,TRBV19,CASVQFGGMGNQPQHF,TGTGCCAGTGTTCAGTTCGGGGGGATGGGGAATCAGCCCCAGCATTTT
.,TRBD1,TRBJ1-4,TRBV19,CASSMRGQGEKLFF,TGTGCCAGTAGTATGAGGGGGCAAGGGGAAAAACTGTTTTTT
.,.,TRBJ2-1,TRBV5-4,CASSSLGQGSRDEQFF,TGTGCCAGCAGCTCTTTGGGGCAGGGGAGTAGGGATGAGCAGTTCTTC
.,.,TRBJ1-5,TRBV4-2,CASSQAGEPQHF,TGTGCCAGCAGCCAAGCCGGTGAGCCCCAGCATTTT
.,TRBD2,TRBJ2-7,TRBV7-9,CASSPGGGGAYEQYF,TGTGCCAGCAGCCCGGGAGGCGGGGGGGCTTACGAGCAGTACTTC
.,.,TRBJ1-6,TRBV27,CASSQLFRGISPLHF,TGTGCCAGCAGTCAATTATTCAGGGGTATTTCACCCCTCCACTTT
.,TRBD1,TRBJ2-7,TRBV9,CASSVAGQANPYEQYF,TGTGCCAGCAGCGTGGCGGGACAGGCTAACCCCTACGAGCAGTACTTC
once,TRBD1,TRBJ1-1,TRBV18,CASSKKLQGATEAFF,TGTGCCAGCTCTAAAAAATTACAGGGGGCCACTGAAGCTTTCTTT
.,.,TRBJ2-7,TRBV5-1,CASSPADRSYEQYF,TGCGCCAGCAGCCCCGCCGACAGGTCCTACGAGCAGTACTTC
.,.,TRBJ1-5,TRBV6-5,CASSYFGGPNQPQHF,TGTGCCAGCAGTTACTTCGGGGGGCCCAATCAGCCCCAGCATTTT
.,.,TRBJ1-1,TRBV10-3,CAIRSYIGGNTEAFF,TGTGCCATTCGATCGTATATAGGAGGGAACACTGAAGCTTTCTTT
.,TRBD1,TRBJ1-2,TRBV6-5,CASSNGQGGRYTF,TGTGCCAGCAGTAACGGACAGGGAGGAAGGTACACCTTC
.,TRBD1,TRBJ2-7,TRBV5-1,CASSLARTGDRAYEQYF,TGCGCCAGCAGCTTGGCCAGGACAGGAGATCGGGCATACGAGCAGTACTTC
.,TRBD2,TRBJ2-3,TRBV6-4,CASSELAGGPDTQYF,TGTGCCAGCAGTGAACTAGCGGGGGGGCCAGATACGCAGTATTTT
.,TRBD1,TRBJ2-7,TRBV7-6,CASSPGQGAREQYF,TGTGCCAGCAGCCCGGGACAGGGGGCTCGGGAGCAGTACTTC
.,.,TRBJ1-2,TRBV7-2,CASSEQINYGYTF,TGTGCCAGCAGCGAACAGATTAACTATGGCTACACCTTC
.,TRBD2,TRBJ2-1,TRBV6-5,CASRGERGGMDEQFF,TGTGCCAGCAGGGGAGAACGGGGGGGCATGGATGAGCAGTTCTTC
.,TRBD1,TRBJ2-1,TRBV11-3,CASHGTGDNEQFF,TGTGCCAGCCACGGGACAGGAGACAATGAGCAGTTCTTC
.,.,TRBJ2-5,TRBV5-4,CASSSLPGLGGETQYF,TGTGCCAGCAGCTCGTTACCGGGACTTGGGGGGGAGACCCAGTACTTC
.,TRBD1,TRBJ1-2,TRBV6-6,CASSYSQGGHGYTF,TGTGCCAGCAGTTACTCACAGGGGGGCCATGGCTACACCTTC
.,.,TRBJ1-1,TRBV5-1,CASSLVAGLGTEAFF,TGCGCCAGCAGCTTGGTGGCAGGGTTGGGCACTGAAGCTTTCTTT
few,TRBD1,TRBJ1-3,TRBV27,CASSPTGTGAGNTIYF,TGTGCCAGCAGTCCTACCGGGACAGGGGCTGGAAACACCATATATTTT
few,.,TRBJ1-5,TRBV6-1,CASSEAMAGNSNQPQHF,TGTGCCAGCAGTGAAGCTATGGCAGGTAATAGCAATCAGCCCCAGCATTTT
once,.,TRBJ2-3,TRBV11-2,CASSLVGGLSDTQYF,TGTGCCAGCAGCTTAGTGGGGGGGCTGTCAGATACGCAGTATTTT